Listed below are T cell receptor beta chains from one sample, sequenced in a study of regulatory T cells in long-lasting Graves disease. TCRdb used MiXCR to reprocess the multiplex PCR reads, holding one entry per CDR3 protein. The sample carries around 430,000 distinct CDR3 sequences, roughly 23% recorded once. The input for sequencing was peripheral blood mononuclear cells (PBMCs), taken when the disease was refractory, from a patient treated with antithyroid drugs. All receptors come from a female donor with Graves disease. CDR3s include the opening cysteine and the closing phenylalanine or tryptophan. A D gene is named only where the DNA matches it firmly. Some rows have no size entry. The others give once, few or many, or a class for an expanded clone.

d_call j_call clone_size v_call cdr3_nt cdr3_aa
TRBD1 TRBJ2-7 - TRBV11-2 TGTGCCAGCAGCTCAAGACAGGGCAGCTGCGAGCAGTACTTC CASSSRQGSCEQYF
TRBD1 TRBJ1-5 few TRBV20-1 TGCAGTGCTAGATCCCCGGGACAGGGGGCCTCCGTTATGCCCCAGCATTTT CSARSPGQGASVMPQHF
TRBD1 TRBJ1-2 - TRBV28 TGTGCCAGCAGTTTAGCCGGACAGGGGGCCGTCTATGGCTACACCTTC CASSLAGQGAVYGYTF
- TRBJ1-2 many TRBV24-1 TGTGCCACCAGTGACCTCGACACGGGGATTCATGGCTACACCTTC CATSDLDTGIHGYTF
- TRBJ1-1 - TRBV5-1 TGCGCCAGCAGCCCTCAGGCCGGGCCGCGGACTGAAGCTTTCTTT CASSPQAGPRTEAFF
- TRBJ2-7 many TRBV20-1 TGCAGTGCTTGGGCCGCCTACGAGCAGTACTTC CSAWAAYEQYF
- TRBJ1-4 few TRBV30 TGTGCCTGGTCTCCTCGGGGCCCAGATGAAAAACTGTTTTTT CAWSPRGPDEKLFF
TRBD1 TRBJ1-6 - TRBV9 TGTGCCAGCAGCGTCTCGGGACAGGGGGCTTCACCCCTCCACTTT CASSVSGQGASPLHF
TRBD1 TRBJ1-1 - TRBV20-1 TGCAGTGCTAGAGATAGTGGGACAGGGGAACCTGAAGCTTTCTTT CSARDSGTGEPEAFF
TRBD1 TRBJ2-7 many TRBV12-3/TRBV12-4 TGTGCCAGCAGGTTACAGGGGAGTGGGTACGAGCAGTACTTC CASRLQGSGYEQYF
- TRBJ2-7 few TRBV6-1 TGTGCCACCCAGGATAAAGAAACCTACGAGCAGTACTTC CATQDKETYEQYF
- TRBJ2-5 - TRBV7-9 TGTGCCAGCAGCTTGTCCCTGGACGAGACCCAGTACTTC CASSLSLDETQYF
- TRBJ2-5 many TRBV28 TGTGCCAGCAGTACTAGACGCCAAGAGACCCAGTACTTC CASSTRRQETQYF
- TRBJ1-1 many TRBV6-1 TGTGCCAGCAGGACTAGACAGGTGAACACTGAAGCTTTCTTT CASRTRQVNTEAFF
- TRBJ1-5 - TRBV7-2 TGTGCCAGCAGCTTAGGACAGAGCCCCCAGCCCCAGCATTTT CASSLGQSPQPQHF
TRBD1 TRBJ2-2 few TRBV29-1 TGCAGCGCCCTGACCGGGACAGGGGCCGGGGAGCTGTTTTTT CSALTGTGAGELFF
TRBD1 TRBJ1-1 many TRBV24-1 TGTGCCACCAGTGATTTGGAGTTCTCCCAGGGGGCCCTACATGCAAACACTGAAGCTTTCTTT CATSDLEFSQGALHANTEAFF
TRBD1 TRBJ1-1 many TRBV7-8 TGTGCCAGCAGCGCAGGGACAGGGCTGGAGAGGAACACTGAAGCTTTCTTT CASSAGTGLERNTEAFF
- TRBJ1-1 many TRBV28 TGTGCCAGCAGTTCCCCTGGCCTCCTTGAAGCTTTCTTT CASSSPGLLEAFF
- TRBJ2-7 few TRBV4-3 TGCGCCAGCAGCCAAGATAATCCTAGTGGGGAGTCCGAGCAGTACTTC CASSQDNPSGESEQYF
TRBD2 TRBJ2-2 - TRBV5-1 TGCGCCAGCAGCAAGGGACTAGCGGGGGGGTCCACCGGGGAGCTGTTTTTT CASSKGLAGGSTGELFF
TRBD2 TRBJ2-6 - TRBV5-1 TGCGCCAGTAGCCGGGACTACCTAGGCGGGGCCAACGTCCTGACTTTC CASSRDYLGGANVLTF
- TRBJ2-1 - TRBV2 TGTGCCAGCATTATACTAGCAGGATACAATGAGCAGTTCTTC CASIILAGYNEQFF
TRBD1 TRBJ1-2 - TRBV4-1 TGCGCCAGCAGCCAAGTCTTCGTGGGAAAGGACAGGGATAACTATGGCTACACCTTC CASSQVFVGKDRDNYGYTF
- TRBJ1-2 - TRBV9 TGTGCCAGCAGCGTAGGTACGGACACCAACTATGGCTACACCTTC CASSVGTDTNYGYTF
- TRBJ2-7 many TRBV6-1 TGTGCCAGCAGCCAAGGACAGTTCTACGAGCAGTACTTC CASSQGQFYEQYF
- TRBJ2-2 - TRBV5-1 TGCGCCAGCAGCTTGGAGGGGGGCGCTACCACCGGGGAGCTGTTTTTT CASSLEGGATTGELFF
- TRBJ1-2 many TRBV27 TGTGCCAGCAGTTTTACTTTCGACAGCCCCTATGGCTACACCTTC CASSFTFDSPYGYTF
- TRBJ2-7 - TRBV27 TGTGCCAGCAGTAATAGGACAGCCTACGAGCAGTACTTC CASSNRTAYEQYF
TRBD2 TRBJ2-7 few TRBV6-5 TGTGCCAGCAGTTACGACCCTTCTCTACTAGCGGGGCCCACCTACGAGCAGTACTTC CASSYDPSLLAGPTYEQYF
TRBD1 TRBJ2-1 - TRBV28 TGTGCCAGCAGTTCTACAGGGGGCGCTGTCAATGAGCAGTTCTTC CASSSTGGAVNEQFF
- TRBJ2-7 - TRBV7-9 TGTGCCAGCAGCTTAGCTGTCTCCCTGGGGAACGAGCAGTACTTC CASSLAVSLGNEQYF
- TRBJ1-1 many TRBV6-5 TGTGCCAGCAGTTACTCGGCGGTGAACACTGAAGCTTTCTTT CASSYSAVNTEAFF
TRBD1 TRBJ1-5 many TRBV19 TGTGCCAGTAGTCGTTCCGGACAGGCCGATTGGCCCCAGCATTTT CASSRSGQADWPQHF
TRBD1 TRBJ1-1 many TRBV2 TGTGCCAGCAGCCCCGGGACAGGGGGCAGCATCACTGAAGCTTTCTTT CASSPGTGGSITEAFF
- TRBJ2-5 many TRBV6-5 TGTGCCAGCAGTTACGAGACAGGGGAGGGGGAGACCCAGTACTTC CASSYETGEGETQYF
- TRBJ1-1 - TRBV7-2 TGTGCCAGCAGCCCTAATTACCGGACAGCTGAAGCTTTCTTT CASSPNYRTAEAFF
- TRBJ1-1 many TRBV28 TGTGCCAGCAGTTCCGAACTGGACACTGAAGCTTTCTTT CASSSELDTEAFF
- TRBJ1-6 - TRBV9 TGTGCCAGCAGCGTAGGGCTCCAAGAAGCTTCACCCCTCCACTTT CASSVGLQEASPLHF
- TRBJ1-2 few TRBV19 TGTGCCAGTAAAGTGGGACTCACTAACTATGGCTACACCTTC CASKVGLTNYGYTF
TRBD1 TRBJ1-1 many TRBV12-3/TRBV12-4 TGTGCCAGCATCCCCGACAGGGGAAATGAAGCTTTCTTT CASIPDRGNEAFF
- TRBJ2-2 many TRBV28 TGTGCCAGCATCCCTTGGGCCCAACGCGACACCGGGGAGCTGTTTTTT CASIPWAQRDTGELFF
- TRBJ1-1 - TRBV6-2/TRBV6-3 TGTGCCACCTTCGGGTGGTGGGGCACTGAAGCTTTCTTT CATFGWWGTEAFF
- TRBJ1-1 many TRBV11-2 TGTGCCAGCAGCTTTCAGAACATGAACACTGAAGCTTTCTTT CASSFQNMNTEAFF
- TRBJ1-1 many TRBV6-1 TGTGCCAGCTTAAGGGACTACTACACTGAAGCTTTCTTT CASLRDYYTEAFF
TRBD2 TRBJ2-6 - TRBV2 TGTGCCAGCAGGGGGGAGGGCTCTGGGGCCAACGTCCTGACTTTC CASRGEGSGANVLTF
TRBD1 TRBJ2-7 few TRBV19 TGTGCCAGTGCTGGACAGGGAGGTTACGAGCAGTACTTC CASAGQGGYEQYF
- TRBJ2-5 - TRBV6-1 TGTGCCAGCAGTGAAGTTGCGAACTCAGGGGAGACCCAGTACTTC CASSEVANSGETQYF